Listed here are 20 T cell receptor beta chains from one sample, sequenced in a study of blood T cell repertoires in COVID-19. Generated by immunoSEQ multiplex PCR, the TCRdb table keeps only in-frame clones and is missing some. The sample holds around 4,300 clones, 70% to 80% seen once. Sequenced input: peripheral blood. These receptors were obtained from a human donor with active or convalescent COVID-19. The donor label of this sample is uncertain.

The chain joins TRBV19 to TRBJ1-5, with D possibly being TRBD1 (6 bases). The CDR3 covers 15 residues. V lost 5 bases and J lost 1, with 12 bases in between. Per germline, CDR1 LNHDA and CDR2 SQIVND (reference sequence). The CDR3 DNA is TGTGCCAGTAGTCCCCTGGACAGAAGCAATCAGCCCCAGCATTTT. This sequence encodes CASSPLDRSNQPQHF.

This rearrangement joins TRBV27 to TRBJ1-6; D remains unclear. The CDR3 has 14 residues. Trimming pared 6 bases from V and 6 bases from J, leaving 12 bases between. CDR1 is MNHEY and CDR2 is SMNVEV in the germline V gene (reference sequence). Here the CDR3 reads CASSVRLINSPLHF. DNA of the CDR3: TGTGCCAGCAGCGTCCGACTGATTAATTCACCCCTCCACTTT.

J is TRBJ1-2 and V is TRBV4-1; tentative D call: TRBD1 (5 bases). This CDR3 is 16 amino acids long. The V end was cut by 3 bases, the J end by 1 base, with 15 bases between. The V gene's germline CDR1 is MGHRA and CDR2 YSYEKL. CDR3 in DNA: TGCGCCAGCAGCCACCCTAACAGGAAGGGTAACTATGGCTACACCTTC. It translates to CASSHPNRKGNYGYTF.

CDR3 in amino acids: CASGGDSILNEQFF. The CDR3, as DNA: TGTGCCAGCGGGGGGGACTCCATACTCAATGAGCAGTTCTTC. The chain joins TRBV7-9 to TRBJ2-1; 7 positions match TRBD2. Germline lookup yields CDR1 SEHNR and CDR2 FQNEAQ (reference sequence). V lost 8 bases and J lost 6; bases outside the gene matches: 10. The CDR3 consists of 14 residues.

This clone has a handful of counts. V and J are TRBV6-5 and TRBJ1-6, with 7 nucleotides matching TRBD1. CDR3 size: 16 residues. V lost 4 bases and J lost 1; bases outside the gene matches: 4. Looked up from germline, CDR1 is MNHEY and CDR2 is SVGAGI. The CDR3 is CASSSRGQSYNSPLHF. CDR3 DNA: TGTGCCAGCAGTTCCAGGGGACAGTCCTATAATTCACCCCTCCACTTT.

The chain joins TRBV24-1 to TRBJ2-1; 11 bases align to TRBD2. The CDR3 length is 15 residues. Trimming at V came to 4 bases and at J to 8 bases, leaving 6 bases not matched to a gene. From germline, CDR1 is KGHDR and CDR2 SFDVKD. The CDR3 bases are TGTGCCACCAGTGAACTAGCGGGGGCTACATATGAGCAGTTCTTC. Amino acids: CATSELAGATYEQFF.

This clone was counted only a few times. The rearrangement uses TRBV19 and TRBJ2-2; D is perhaps TRBD1 (6 bases). V was shortened by 6 bases and J by 5 bases, with 10 bases between the two germline ends. The CDR3 extends over 13 amino acids. Germline assignment: CDR1 LNHDA and CDR2 SQIVND (reference sequence). In DNA, the CDR3 is TGTGCCAGTAGACCAGGGGTGACCGGGGAGCTGTTTTTT. Translating it yields CASRPGVTGELFF.

This clone was detected only a few times. The chain is built from TRBV11-2 and TRBJ2-1; 7 nucleotides line up with TRBD1. CDR3 length: 12 amino acids. Germline trimming cut 5 bases from V and 6 bases from J; bases unmatched to any gene: 1. Germline CDR1 reads SGHAT; CDR2 reads FQNNGV. This CDR3 reads CASSPGGNEQFF. The CDR3 nucleotides are TGTGCCAGCAGCCCAGGGGGCAATGAGCAGTTCTTC.

V is TRBV29-1 and J is TRBJ2-1, with D perhaps matching TRBD2 (6 bases). CDR3 size: 14 residues. Trimming left V 4 bases short and J 5 bases short, with 15 bases between. Germline CDR1 and CDR2: SQVTM and ANQGSEA. The CDR3 loop reads CSVGRAGWNNEQFF. The CDR3 DNA is TGCAGCGTTGGTAGGGCGGGATGGAACAATGAGCAGTTCTTC.

The chain couples TRBV4-3 to TRBJ2-3; 12 bases agree with TRBD2. The CDR3 has 17 residues. The junction had 8 bases not matched to a gene; V was cut back by 1 base and J by 6 bases. Germline lookup yields CDR1 LGHNA and CDR2 YSLEER. CDR3 sequence: CASSQGASGREPDTQYF. The CDR3 nucleotides read TGCGCCAGCAGCCAAGGCGCTAGCGGGAGGGAGCCGGATACGCAGTATTTT.

This clone has a single count. Its ends do not fully match the called genes, so a read error is possible. The chain is built from TRBV18 and TRBJ1-5; 7 nucleotides line up with TRBD1. This CDR3 is 12 amino acids long. CDR1 and CDR2 from the germline V gene are KGHSH and LQKENI. CDR3: CASSPQKGALLF. The CDR3 DNA follows: TGTGCCAGCTCACCCCAGAAGGGGGCCCTTTTATTT.

The chain combines TRBV6-6 with TRBJ1-2; TRBD1 agrees at 9 bases. Germline loops: CDR1 MNHNY, CDR2 SVGAGI (reference sequence). V lost 5 bases to trimming and J lost 8 bases; unmatched junction nucleotides: 6. This CDR3 contains 13 residues. CDR3 bases: TGTGCCAGCAGTCCCGGGACAGGGAAAGGCTACACCTTC. It translates to CASSPGTGKGYTF.

By sample share, this clone is medium-sized. The chain recombines TRBV29-1 with TRBJ1-1; 9 bases are a match to TRBD1. There are 14 residues in the CDR3. Germline V CDR1 and CDR2: SQVTM, ANQGSEA. V trimming: 5 bases; J trimming: 8 bases; junction bases outside the gene matches: 12. DNA for the CDR3: TGCAGCGTTAACACAGGGGGCGAATCTCGGGAAGCTTTCTTT. Translated: CSVNTGGESREAFF.

V and J are TRBV11-3 and TRBJ2-7; the D gene is possibly TRBD2 (6 bases). CDR1 and CDR2 from the germline V gene are SGHNT and YENEEA. V lost 5 bases to trimming and J lost 6 bases, with 23 bases between them. The CDR3 length is 16 residues. In nucleotides, the CDR3 is TGTGCCAGCAGCCCGAGGGGCGGGACCACTTCTCCCGAGCAGTACTTC. Its translation: CASSPRGGTTSPEQYF.

This clone turned up a few times. The V and J genes are TRBV21-1 and TRBJ2-4; TRBD2, as called in the table, went unchecked against the DNA. TRBV21-1 is listed as a pseudogene. The CDR3 consists of 17 residues. This CDR3 is CASSKKGKTSVKNIQYF. The CDR3 DNA is TGTGCCAGCAGCAAAAAAGGCAAGACTAGCGTTAAAAACATTCAGTACTTC.

Worth noting for this clone: At one boundary the junction diverges from the germline segment, which might be a read error. This chain links TRBV7-7 with TRBJ1-1, with a tentative D call TRBD1 (5 bases). The CDR3 totals 16 residues. CDR1 and CDR2 (germline): SSHAT, FNYEAQ (reference sequence). DNA for the CDR3: TGTGCTAGCAGCCCCATGGCTGGGGTAGGGGACACTGAAGCTTTCTTT. As protein: CASSPMAGVGDTEAFF. Variable domain in full (rest from reference TRBV7-7 and TRBJ1-1): GAGVSQSPRYKVTKRGQDVTLRCDPISSHATLYWYQQALGQGPEFLTYFNYEAQPDKSGLPSDRFSAERPEGSISTLTIQRTEQRDSAMYRCASSPMAGVGDTEAFFGQGTRLTVV.

The chain combines TRBV6-1 with TRBJ2-6; D remains ambiguous. V lost 7 bases, J lost 4 bases, and 14 bases lay in between. The CDR3 has 15 amino acids. The germline V gene has CDR1 MNHNS and CDR2 SASEGT. The CDR3, as DNA: TGTGCCAGCACTGCAATCCAGTCCGGGGCCAACGTCCTGACTTTC. Translated: CASTAIQSGANVLTF.

In its sample, this clone ranks as medium-sized (0.01 to 0.1%). The CDR3 region is CASSYPIGEGEETQYF. The CDR3, as DNA: TGTGCCAGCAGTTACCCGATCGGGGAGGGGGAAGAGACCCAGTACTTC. The rearrangement links TRBV6-5 to TRBJ2-5; a possible D gene is TRBD2 (7 bases). The germline V and J ends were trimmed by 2 bases and 3 bases, with 16 bases remaining between them. This CDR3 is built from 16 residues. The germline gives CDR1 MNHEY, CDR2 SVGAGI.

J is TRBJ1-1 and V is TRBV5-1; D may be TRBD1 (6 bases). CDR1 SGHRS and CDR2 YFSETQ come from the germline V gene. This CDR3 contains 13 residues. Trimming removed 2 bases at V and 8 bases at J, with 13 bases between. The CDR3 spells CASSLRGGFEAFF. CDR3 nucleotide sequence: TGCGCCAGCAGCTTAAGAGGGGGATTCGAAGCTTTCTTT.

The genes are TRBV7-2 and TRBJ2-1; 16 bases line up with TRBD2. Trimming took 5 bases from V and 4 from J; bases not matched to a gene: 5. The CDR3 loop spans 17 amino acids. Germline V gene lookup returns CDR1 SGHTA and CDR2 FQGNSA. The CDR3 nucleotides read TGTGCCAGCAGCGGACCGGGACTAGCGGGAGGGTACAATGAGCAGTTCTTC. Its translation is CASSGPGLAGGYNEQFF.